A single sample is the source of the 13 T cell receptor beta chains below, sequenced in a study of blood T cell repertoires in COVID-19. Data came from immunoSEQ multiplex PCR; TCRdb stores just in-frame clones and leaves some out. The data contain 470,000 or so clones, 87% of them singletons. The sample taken for sequencing was PBMCs or T cells enriched from blood (not recorded which). Source of these receptors: a woman under 30 with acute COVID-19.

The chain employs TRBV7-2 and TRBJ2-3, with 7 bases aligning to TRBD2. V dropped 6 bases and J dropped 2; count of bases not matched to a gene: 5. This CDR3 has 14 residues. CDR1 SGHTA and CDR2 FQGNSA come from the germline V gene. The CDR3 region has the DNA TGTGCCAGCAGGGCGGGAGCGATCACAGATACGCAGTATTTT. This translates into CASRAGAITDTQYF.

The V gene is TRBV2, the J gene TRBJ1-2, with 8 bases fitting TRBD1. The CDR3 has 13 residues. Germline lookup yields CDR1 SNHLY and CDR2 FYNNEI. J gave up 7 bases and V 7 bases, and 8 bases lay outside the gene matches. Here the CDR3 reads CASIPDRAGGYTF. In DNA form, the CDR3 reads TGTGCCAGCATCCCGGACAGGGCAGGTGGCTACACCTTC.

The chain combines TRBV5-4 with TRBJ2-7, with D perhaps matching TRBD2 (7 bases). The CDR3 is 14 amino acids. Germline V lookup: CDR1 SGHNT, CDR2 YYREEE (reference sequence). The V and J ends lost 1 base and 4 bases respectively, with 12 bases between them. The CDR3 DNA reads as TGTGCCAGCAGCTTGATGGGGGGGCTATACGAGCAGTACTTC. Translating gives CASSLMGGLYEQYF.

This clone was recorded only once. The chain is built from TRBV6-5 and TRBJ1-1; D is possibly TRBD1 (6 bases). The CDR3 runs to 15 residues. Germline-derived CDR1 and CDR2 are MNHEY and SVGAGI. The V gene lost 4 bases and the J gene lost 0 bases, with 12 bases spanning the gap. The CDR3: CASSFTGILNTEAFF. CDR3 in DNA: TGTGCCAGCAGTTTTACAGGGATATTGAACACTGAAGCTTTCTTT.

The genes are TRBV6-1 and TRBJ1-6; 7 bases map to TRBD1. This CDR3 has 16 amino acids. V lost 8 bases to trimming and J lost 3 bases; unmatched junction nucleotides: 10. Germline V gene data show CDR1 as MNHNS and CDR2 as SASEGT. CDR3 amino acids: CASRGDRTSYNSPLHF. As DNA, the CDR3 is TGTGCCAGCCGTGGGGACAGAACAAGCTATAATTCACCCCTCCACTTT.

The chain is built from TRBV7-9 and TRBJ2-7; 7 bases line up with TRBD2. Germline values: CDR1 SEHNR, CDR2 FQNEAQ (reference sequence). The CDR3 has 15 amino acids. V was pared by 5 bases and J by 2 bases, with 9 bases of the junction left unmatched. The CDR3 coding sequence is TGTGCCAGCAGCCCCCTAGCGGAGGACCCCTACGAGCAGTACTTC. Its translation: CASSPLAEDPYEQYF.

In its sample, this clone was seen once. The same CDR3 is also encoded by other DNA sequences in this sample. The chain has TRBV11-2 and TRBJ1-5; unclear D gene. The V end was cut by 0 bases, the J end by 4 bases, with 7 bases between. There are 14 residues in the CDR3. CDR1 and CDR2 from the germline V gene are SGHAT and FQNNGV. The CDR3, as DNA: TGTGCCAGCAGCTTAGAGGCGGGAAATCAGCCCCAGCATTTT. Amino acid sequence: CASSLEAGNQPQHF. Full variable domain (outside the CDR3, taken from reference TRBV11-2 and TRBJ1-5): EAGVAQSPRYKIIEKRQSVAFWCNPISGHATLYWYQQILGQGPKLLIQFQNNGVVDDSQLPKDRFSAERLKGVDSTLKIQPAKLEDSAVYLCASSLEAGNQPQHFGDGTRLSIL.

This chain connects TRBV7-2 to TRBJ2-1; 7 bases fit TRBD2. Germline CDR1 is SGHTA and CDR2 is FQGNSA. V lost 5 bases, J lost 4 bases, and 17 bases stayed unmatched. CDR3 length equals 18 residues. The CDR3 DNA is TGTGCCAGCAGCGAAAGGGCTAGCGGCACAAGAAGGTACAATGAGCAGTTCTTC. It yields the protein CASSERASGTRRYNEQFF.

The chain joins TRBV29-1 to TRBJ2-1; TRBD2 matches at 11 bases. The germline V gene has CDR1 SQVTM and CDR2 ANQGSEA. The V segment lost 1 base and the J segment 2 bases; nucleotides outside the gene matches: 7. CDR3 length: 17 residues. The CDR3 sequence is CSVEGIAGGQAYNEQFF. Written as DNA, the CDR3 is TGCAGCGTTGAAGGAATAGCGGGAGGGCAGGCCTACAATGAGCAGTTCTTC.

This rearrangement joins TRBV7-6 to TRBJ2-3, with 12 bases lining up with TRBD2. The V gene end was trimmed by 5 bases and the J gene end by 3 bases; junction bases not matched to a gene: 9. This CDR3 is built from 17 residues. Germline V lookup: CDR1 SGHVS, CDR2 FNYEAQ. The CDR3 DNA sequence: TGTGCCAGCAGCCACGGGCGTCTAGCGGGAGGGACAGATACGCAGTATTTT. As protein: CASSHGRLAGGTDTQYF. Together with reference TRBV7-6 and TRBJ2-3, the CDR3 gives the full variable domain: GAGVSQSPRYKVTKRGQDVALRCDPISGHVSLYWYRQALGQGPEFLTYFNYEAQQDKSGLPNDRFSAERPEGSISTLTIQRTEQRDSAMYRCASSHGRLAGGTDTQYFGPGTRLTVL.

The V and J genes are TRBV7-2 and TRBJ1-2; perhaps TRBD1 as D (5 bases). CDR3 size: 14 residues. V was pared by 1 base and J by 4 bases, with 10 bases between. Per germline, CDR1 SGHTA and CDR2 FQGNSA. CDR3 DNA: TGTGCCAGCAGCTTAGTGGGGCCAGCCTATGGCTACACCTTC. Residues: CASSLVGPAYGYTF. The variable domain in full, with the rest retrieved from reference TRBV7-2 and TRBJ1-2, is GAGVSQSPSNKVTEKGKDVELRCDPISGHTALYWYRQSLGQGLEFLIYFQGNSAPDKSGLPSDRFSAERTGGSVSTLTIQRTQQEDSAVYLCASSLVGPAYGYTFGSGTRLTVV.

V and J are TRBV6-5 and TRBJ1-2; D is ambiguous. The CDR3 length is 11 residues. Germline loops: CDR1 MNHEY, CDR2 SVGAGI. V was cut by 4 bases and J by 2 bases, with 2 bases left in between. The chain's CDR3 is CASSSNYGYTF. The CDR3 nucleotides are TGTGCCAGCAGTTCGAACTATGGCTACACCTTC.

This chain joins TRBV20-1 and TRBJ2-3; 7 bases are shared with TRBD2. Trimming at V came to 3 bases and at J to 0 bases, leaving 27 bases not matched to a gene. Germline CDR1 and CDR2: DFQATT and SNEGSKA (reference sequence). The CDR3 totals 22 residues. The CDR3 DNA is TGCAGTGCTAGTCGTAACGGTAGGAGCGGGACCTTAGGGTCCTTTAGCACAGATACGCAGTATTTT. Translation gives CSASRNGRSGTLGSFSTDTQYF.